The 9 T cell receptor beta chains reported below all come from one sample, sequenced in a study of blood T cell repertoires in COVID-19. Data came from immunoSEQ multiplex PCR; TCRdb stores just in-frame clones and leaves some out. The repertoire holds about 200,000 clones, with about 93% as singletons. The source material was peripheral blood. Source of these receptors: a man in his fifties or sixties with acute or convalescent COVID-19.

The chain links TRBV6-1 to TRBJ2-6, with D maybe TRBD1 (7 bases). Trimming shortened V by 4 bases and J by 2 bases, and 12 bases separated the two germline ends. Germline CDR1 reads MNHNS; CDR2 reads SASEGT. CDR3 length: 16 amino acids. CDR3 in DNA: TGTGCCAGCAGTGGGGCAGGGGGGACTGGGGCCAACGTCCTGACTTTC. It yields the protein CASSGAGGTGANVLTF.

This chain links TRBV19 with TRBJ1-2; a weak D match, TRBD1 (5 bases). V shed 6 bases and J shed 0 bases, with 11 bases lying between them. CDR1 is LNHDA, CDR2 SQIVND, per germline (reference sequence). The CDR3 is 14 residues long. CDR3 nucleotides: TGTGCCAGTAGCCTACAGGAGACTAACTATGGCTACACCTTC. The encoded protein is CASSLQETNYGYTF.

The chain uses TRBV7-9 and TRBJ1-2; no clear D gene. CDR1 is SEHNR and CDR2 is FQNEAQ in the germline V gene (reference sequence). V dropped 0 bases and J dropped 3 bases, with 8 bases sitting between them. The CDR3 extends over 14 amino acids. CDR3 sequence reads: CASSLAGRDYGYTF. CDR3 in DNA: TGTGCCAGCAGCTTAGCGGGGAGGGACTATGGCTACACCTTC.

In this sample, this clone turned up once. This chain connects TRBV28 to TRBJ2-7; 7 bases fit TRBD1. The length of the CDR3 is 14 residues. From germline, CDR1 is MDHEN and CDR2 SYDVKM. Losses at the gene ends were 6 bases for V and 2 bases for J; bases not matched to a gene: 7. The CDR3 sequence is CASSQTGIAYEQYF. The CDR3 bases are TGTGCCAGCAGCCAGACAGGGATCGCCTACGAGCAGTACTTC.

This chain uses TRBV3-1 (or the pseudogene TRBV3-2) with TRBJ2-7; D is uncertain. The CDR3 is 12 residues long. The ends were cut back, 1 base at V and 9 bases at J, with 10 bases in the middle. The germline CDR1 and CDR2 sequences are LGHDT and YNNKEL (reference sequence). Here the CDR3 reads CASSQAPTRQYF. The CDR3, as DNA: TGTGCCAGCAGCCAAGCACCCACGAGGCAGTACTTC.

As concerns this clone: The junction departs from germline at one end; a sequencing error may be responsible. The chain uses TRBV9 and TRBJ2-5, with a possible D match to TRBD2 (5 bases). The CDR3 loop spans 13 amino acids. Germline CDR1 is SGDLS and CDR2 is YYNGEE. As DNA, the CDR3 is TGCCCCTGGCCGGGGTTGACCCGGGAGACCCAGTACTTC. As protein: CPWPGLTRETQYF.

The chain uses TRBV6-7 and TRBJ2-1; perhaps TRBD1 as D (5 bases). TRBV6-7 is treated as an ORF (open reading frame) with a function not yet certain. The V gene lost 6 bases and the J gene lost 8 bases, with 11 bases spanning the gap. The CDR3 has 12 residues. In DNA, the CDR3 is TGTGCCAGCAGGAAGACAGTTTATGAGCAGTTCTTC. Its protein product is CASRKTVYEQFF.

CDR3 bases: TGTGCCAGCAGTCTAGGACACTCTGGAAACACCATATATTTT. Translated: CASSLGHSGNTIYF. The chain carries TRBV28 and TRBJ1-3; the D gene is possibly TRBD1 (5 bases). Germline values: CDR1 MDHEN, CDR2 SYDVKM. The CDR3 is 14 amino acids. The V end was cut by 5 bases, the J end by 0 bases, with 8 bases between.

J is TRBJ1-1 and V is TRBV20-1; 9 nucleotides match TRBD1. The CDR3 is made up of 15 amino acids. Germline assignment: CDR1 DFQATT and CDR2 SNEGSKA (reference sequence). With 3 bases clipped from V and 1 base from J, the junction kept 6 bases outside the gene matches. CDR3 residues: CSASHADRGNTEAFF. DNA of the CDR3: TGCAGTGCTAGTCACGCGGACAGGGGGAACACTGAAGCTTTCTTT.